This TCR beta chain is from a study of T cell therapy after organ transplantation. At the level of the study: Of some ten patients, eight responded clinically and two did not. A median of 1.92 x 10^8 CMV-specific T cells was infused in 2 to 6 doses.

A note on this clone: What it binds is unknown.

CDR3 length: 17 amino acids. Trimming at V came to 5 bases and at J to 0 bases, leaving 10 bases not matched to a gene. The V gene's germline CDR1 is SGHTA and CDR2 FQGNSA. Points from the study as a whole: Poor CD8+ T cell yield may explain few expansions in nonresponders. Pretherapy CD8 clonality inversely correlated with its fold change after therapy.

Generated by immunoSEQ multiplex PCR, the TCRdb table keeps only in-frame clones and is missing some. The sample has about 48,000 clones, 94% seen once. The specimen was CD8+ T cells from blood, collected before autologous CMV-specific T cell therapy. The sequence was collected from a human patient who had received a solid organ transplant and had CMV disease. The chain is built from TRBV7-2 and TRBJ2-4, with TRBD1 identical over 7 bases. CDR3 in DNA: TGTGCCAGCAGCCCACTAACGACAGGGAGAGCCAAAAACATTCAGTACTTC. This sequence encodes CASSPLTTGRAKNIQYF.